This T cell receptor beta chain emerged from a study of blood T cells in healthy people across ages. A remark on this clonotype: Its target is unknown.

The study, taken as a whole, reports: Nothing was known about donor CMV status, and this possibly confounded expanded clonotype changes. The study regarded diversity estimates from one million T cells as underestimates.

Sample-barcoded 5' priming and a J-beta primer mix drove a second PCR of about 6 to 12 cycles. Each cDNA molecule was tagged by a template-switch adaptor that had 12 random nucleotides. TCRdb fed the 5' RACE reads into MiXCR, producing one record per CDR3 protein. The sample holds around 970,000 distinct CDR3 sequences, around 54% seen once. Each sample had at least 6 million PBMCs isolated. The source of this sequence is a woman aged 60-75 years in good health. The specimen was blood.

CDR3 nucleotide sequence: TGCGCCAGCAGCTCGCGACCTATAGCTGAAAAACTGTTTTTT. It is translated as CASSSRPIAEKLFF. The chain joins TRBV4-3 to TRBJ1-4; D not resolved. Looked up from germline, CDR1 is LGHNA and CDR2 is YSLEER. The CDR3 runs 14 residues. Trimming cost V 5 bases and J 7 bases, with 14 bases left between them.